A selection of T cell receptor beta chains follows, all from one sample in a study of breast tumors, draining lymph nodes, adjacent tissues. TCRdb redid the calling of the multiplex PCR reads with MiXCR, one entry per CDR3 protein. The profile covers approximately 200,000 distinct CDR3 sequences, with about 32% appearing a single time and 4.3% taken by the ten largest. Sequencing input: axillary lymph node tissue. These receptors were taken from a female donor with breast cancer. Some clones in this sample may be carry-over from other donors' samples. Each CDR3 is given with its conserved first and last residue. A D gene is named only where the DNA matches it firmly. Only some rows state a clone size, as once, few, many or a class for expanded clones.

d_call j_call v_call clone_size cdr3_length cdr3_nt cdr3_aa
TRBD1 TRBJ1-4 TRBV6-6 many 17 TGTGCCAGCAGTACGTTCCGCAGACAGGGATTATCCGAAAAACTGTTTTTT CASSTFRRQGLSEKLFF
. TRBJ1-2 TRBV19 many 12 TGTGCCAGTAGTATAGGTCCGGATGGCTACACCTTC CASSIGPDGYTF
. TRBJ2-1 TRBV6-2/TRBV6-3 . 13 TGTGCCAGTAGGAGGGCCCTCGGGCTTGAGCAGTTCTTC CASRRALGLEQFF
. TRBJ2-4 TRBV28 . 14 TGTGCCAGCAGTGCCCCGGGGGCCAAAAACATTCAGTACTTC CASSAPGAKNIQYF
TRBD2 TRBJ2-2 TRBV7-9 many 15 TGTGCCAGCGCACTAGCGGGAGAGGGCACCGGGGAGCTGTTTTTT CASALAGEGTGELFF
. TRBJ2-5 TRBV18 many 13 TGTGCCAGCTCAAACTACAGGGACGAGACCCAGTACTTC CASSNYRDETQYF
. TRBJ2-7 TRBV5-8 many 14 TGTGCCAGCAGCAACGCCTGGAACTCCTACGAGCAGTACTTC CASSNAWNSYEQYF
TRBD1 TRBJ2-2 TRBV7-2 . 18 TGTGCCAACAGCTTAGCCTCTCCCGGGACAGGGCCAGCCCGGGAGCTGTTTTTT CANSLASPGTGPARELFF
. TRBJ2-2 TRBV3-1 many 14 TGTGCCAGCAGCCAAGATGGACCACTCGGGGAGCTGTTTTTT CASSQDGPLGELFF
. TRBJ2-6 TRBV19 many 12 TGTGCCAGTAGTATGGGACACTCCGTCCTGACTTTC CASSMGHSVLTF
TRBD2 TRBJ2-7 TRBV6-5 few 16 TGTGCCAGCAGTTCGCTTAGCGGGGGGACTCTCTACGAGCAGTACTTC CASSSLSGGTLYEQYF
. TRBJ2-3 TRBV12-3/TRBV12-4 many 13 TGTGCCAGCAGTTTTCTCTTTGGGGATACGCAGTATTTT CASSFLFGDTQYF
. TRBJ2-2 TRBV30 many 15 TGTGCCTGGAGTGTACCTTGGGCGGACACCGGGGAGCTGTTTTTT CAWSVPWADTGELFF
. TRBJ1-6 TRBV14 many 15 TGTGCCAGCAATCAACAAACGACAAGAAATTCACCCCTCCACTTT CASNQQTTRNSPLHF
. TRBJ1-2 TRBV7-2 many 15 TGTGCCAGCAGCTCCTCGGGACACGGATCTTATGGCTACACCTTC CASSSSGHGSYGYTF
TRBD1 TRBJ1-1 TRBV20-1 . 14 TGCAGTGCTAGAGGACAGGGGGCGCGGACTGAAGCTTTCTTT CSARGQGARTEAFF
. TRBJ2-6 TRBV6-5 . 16 TGTGCCAGCAGTTACTCCACAGCGCTACAAGACCATCTCCTGACTTTC CASSYSTALQDHLLTF
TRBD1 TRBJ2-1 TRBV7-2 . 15 TGTGCCAGCAGCCTAGGACAGGGGTCAACTAATGAGCAGTTCTTC CASSLGQGSTNEQFF
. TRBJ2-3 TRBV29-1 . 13 TGCAGCACTGCGGCGGTGACCACAGATACGCAGTATTTT CSTAAVTTDTQYF
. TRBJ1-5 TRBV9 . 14 TGTGCCAGCAGCGTAGGAGGGGCAGGGGAGACCCAGCATTTT CASSVGGAGETQHF
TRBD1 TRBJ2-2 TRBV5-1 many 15 TGCGCCAGCAGCGGCCGACAGGGTTTCACCGGGGAGCTGTTTTTT CASSGRQGFTGELFF
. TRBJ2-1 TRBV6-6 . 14 TGTGCCAGCAGTCACCGCGACAGAAACAATGAGCAGTTCTTC CASSHRDRNNEQFF
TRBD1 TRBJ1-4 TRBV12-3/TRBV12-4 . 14 TGTGCCAGCAGTTTCCAGGGGGCGGGTGAAAAACTGTTTTTT CASSFQGAGEKLFF
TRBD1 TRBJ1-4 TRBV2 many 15 TGTGCCAGCAGTGTCGACAGGGCTGCTAATGAAAAACTGTTTTTT CASSVDRAANEKLFF
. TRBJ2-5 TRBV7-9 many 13 TGTGCCAGCAGATCCGGGACTCAAGAGACCCAGTACTTC CASRSGTQETQYF
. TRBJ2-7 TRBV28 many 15 TGTGCCAGCAGCGGGGCCGGGACTCTCCCTCCCGAGCAGTACTTC CASSGAGTLPPEQYF
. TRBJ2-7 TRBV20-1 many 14 TGCAGTGCTTTAATAGCTTCGGGCTCCTACGAGCAGTACTTC CSALIASGSYEQYF
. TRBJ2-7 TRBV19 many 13 TGTGCCAGCCGGACAGCGATTTCCTACGAGCAGTACTTC CASRTAISYEQYF
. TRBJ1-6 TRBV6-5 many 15 TGTGCCAGCAGTTACTCTGGCAGGGAGGGTTCACCCCTCCACTTT CASSYSGREGSPLHF
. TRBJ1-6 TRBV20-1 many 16 TGCAGTGCTAGGATGGGGAAGCGGTCCTATAATTCACCCCTCCACTTT CSARMGKRSYNSPLHF
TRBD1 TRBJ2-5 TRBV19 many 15 TGTGCCAGTAGCCTCACGACAGGGGGCAAAGAGACCCAGTACTTC CASSLTTGGKETQYF
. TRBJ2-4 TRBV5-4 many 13 TGTGCCAGCAGCTCAAACACAGGGCGGAGGGAGTACTTC CASSSNTGRREYF
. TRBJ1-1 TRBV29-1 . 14 TGCAGCGTTGAACGGGGCGGACCGAACACTGAAGCTTTCTTT CSVERGGPNTEAFF
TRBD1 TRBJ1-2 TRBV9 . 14 TGTGCCAGCAGCCCTCGGAGGGGGCCGGGCGGCTACACCTTC CASSPRRGPGGYTF
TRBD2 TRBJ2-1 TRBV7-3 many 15 TGTGCCAGCAGCTTAAGGGGGGAGGGCCTCTATGAGCAGTTCTTC CASSLRGEGLYEQFF
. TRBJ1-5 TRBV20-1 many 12 TGCAGTGCTAGAATGGGCAATCAGCCCCAGCATTTT CSARMGNQPQHF
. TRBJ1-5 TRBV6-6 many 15 TGTGCCAGCAGTTACTCGGCTCAGAGCAATCAGCCCCAGCATTTT CASSYSAQSNQPQHF
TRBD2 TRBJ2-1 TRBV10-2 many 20 TGCGCCAGCAGTGAGTCGAGGAGCGGGAGGGCCCCGAGAACAAACAATGAGCAGTTCTTC CASSESRSGRAPRTNNEQFF
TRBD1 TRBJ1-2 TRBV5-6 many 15 TGTGCCAGCAGCCTCTACCGACAGGGAAGGGATGGCTACACCTTC CASSLYRQGRDGYTF
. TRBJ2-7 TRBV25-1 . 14 TGTGCCAGCAGTGCTAGACCACGCACCTACGAGCAGTACTTC CASSARPRTYEQYF
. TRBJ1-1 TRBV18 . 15 TGTGCCAGCTCACCACCAAGTCGGACCAACACTGAAGCTTTCTTT CASSPPSRTNTEAFF
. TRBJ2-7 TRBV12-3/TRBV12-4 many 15 TGTGCCAGCAGTCCCCCGAGACCGCCGGTCTACGAGCAGTACTTC CASSPPRPPVYEQYF
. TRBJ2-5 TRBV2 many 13 TGTGCCAGCGCAGGACAGTTACAAGAGACCCAGTACTTC CASAGQLQETQYF
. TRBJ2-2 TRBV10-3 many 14 TGTGCCCCACTAGGCTTAATCAACACCGGGGAGCTGTTTTTT CAPLGLINTGELFF
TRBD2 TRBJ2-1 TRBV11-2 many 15 TGTGCGTCAGATGAGCTAGCGGGGGGCCACAATGAGCAGTTCTTC CASDELAGGHNEQFF
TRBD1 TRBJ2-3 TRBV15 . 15 TGTGCCACCAGCGGAGGGACAGGGGAGACAGATACGCAGTATTTT CATSGGTGETDTQYF
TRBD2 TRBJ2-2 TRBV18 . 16 TGTGCCAGCTCACCACAAGGTAGCGGGAGAACCGGGGAGCTGTTTTTT CASSPQGSGRTGELFF
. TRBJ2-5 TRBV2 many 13 TGTGCCAGCAGTGACCCCGTCCAAGAGACCCAGTACTTC CASSDPVQETQYF
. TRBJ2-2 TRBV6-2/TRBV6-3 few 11 TGTGCCAGCGCAAACACCGGGGAGCTGTTTTTT CASANTGELFF
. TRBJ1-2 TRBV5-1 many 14 TGCGCCAGCAGCAGATCAGGGGAAGGTCAAGGCTACACCTTC CASSRSGEGQGYTF
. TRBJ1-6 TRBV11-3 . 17 TGTGCCAGCAGCTTATGGGGGCCCCTGCGGGGTAATTCACCCCTCCACTTT CASSLWGPLRGNSPLHF
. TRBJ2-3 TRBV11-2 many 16 TGTGCCAGCAGCCCTCAGGGAGAGAGCAACACAGATACGCAGTATTTT CASSPQGESNTDTQYF
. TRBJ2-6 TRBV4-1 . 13 TGCGCCAGCAGCCAAGAGGGGGCCAACGTCCTGACTTTC CASSQEGANVLTF
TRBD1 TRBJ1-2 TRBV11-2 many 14 TGTGCCAGCAGCCCAGGGGGCAGGGGGGGTGGCTACACCTTC CASSPGGRGGGYTF
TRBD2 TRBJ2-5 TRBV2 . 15 TGTGCCAGCATGGCTGGGCTAGCGGGGAGTGGGACCCAGTACTTC CASMAGLAGSGTQYF
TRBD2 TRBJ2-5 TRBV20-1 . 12 TGCAGTGCCCCCGGGACTAGGGATACCCAGTACTTC CSAPGTRDTQYF
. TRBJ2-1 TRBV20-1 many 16 TGCAGTGCTAGAGACCCCCGGTCCTCGACTAACAATGAGCAGTTCTTC CSARDPRSSTNNEQFF